The 4 T cell receptor beta chains reported below all come from one sample, sequenced in a study of CD8+ T cells in alopecia areata. Extracted from the samples, RNA was reverse transcribed into cDNA to serve as the sequencing template. Profiling relied on immunoSEQ multiplex PCR, and the TCRdb table lists in-frame clones only, not all of them. The table has 150,000 or so clones, approximately 49% seen once. Here the sequenced sample was CD8+ T cells sorted from blood, taken at week 0. The receptors were sampled from a human donor with alopecia areata.

This clone appeared once. This sequence joins TRBV5-4 and TRBJ1-1; D unresolved. The CDR3 extends over 12 amino acids. Trimming removed 1 base at V and 5 bases at J, with 6 bases between. Germline-derived CDR1 and CDR2 are SGHNT and YYREEE (reference sequence). This CDR3 reads CASSLSGTEAFF. The CDR3 nucleotides are TGTGCCAGCAGCTTGAGCGGGACTGAAGCTTTCTTT.

V is TRBV15 and J is TRBJ2-1; 9 bases match TRBD2. The germline gives CDR1 LNHNV, CDR2 YYDKDF (reference sequence). The trim removed 0 bases at V and 0 bases at J, leaving 9 bases unmatched. The CDR3 has 19 residues. The CDR3 protein is CATSRDGGLAGISYNEQFF. The CDR3 nucleotides are TGTGCCACCAGCAGAGATGGGGGCCTAGCGGGGATCTCCTACAATGAGCAGTTCTTC.

The chain links TRBV6-6 to TRBJ2-7, with a weak D call TRBD1 (5 bases). From germline, CDR1 is MNHNY and CDR2 SVGAGI (reference sequence). The CDR3 has 16 amino acids. Trimming removed 5 bases from V and 0 bases from J, with 17 bases in between. The chain's CDR3 is CASSTPKGENSYEQYF. The CDR3 DNA reads TGTGCCAGCAGTACCCCGAAAGGGGAAAACTCCTACGAGCAGTACTTC.

This clone was seen only a few times. The chain combines TRBV4-2 with TRBJ2-2; no clear D. Germline V lookup: CDR1 LGHNA, CDR2 YNFKEQ. This CDR3 has 15 amino acids. V was clipped by 1 base and J by 4 bases, with 10 bases between them. CDR3 bases: TGTGCCAGCAGCCAAGTATCCCCCCCCACCGGGGAGCTGTTTTTT. Its protein is CASSQVSPPTGELFF.